The clone carrying this TCR beta chain was recorded once. Its antigen is undetermined. The entry originates in a study of T cell responses to AZD1222 COVID-19 vaccine. In the study overall: Second-dose schedules of about 4 or about 12 weeks were combined.

Study-level findings and limits: Donors skewed white British and female; clonal diversity was possibly underestimated. Of spike-specific TCRs, nearly half reportedly target regions left unmutated in variants.

This table comes from immunoSEQ multiplex PCR, and its TCRdb copy is limited to in-frame clones, with some not included. The repertoire holds around 120,000 clones, with around nine tenths as singletons. The germline V gene encodes CDR1 GTSNPN and CDR2 SVGIG (reference sequence). The V end lost 4 bases, the J end lost 8 bases, and 17 bases lay between the germline ends. This CDR3 comprises 13 residues. The V gene is TRBV30, the J gene TRBJ1-2; TRBD1 might be the D (6 bases). The source is an adult in good health. The sequences come from peripheral blood, collected on day 0 of AZD1222 vaccination. As DNA, the CDR3 is TGTGCCTGGAACATACAGGGTCCCTACGGCTACACCTTC. This gives the protein CAWNIQGPYGYTF.